This T cell receptor beta chain was recovered during a study of vaccination effects on CD4 cells after COVID-19. The overall study: It was a median of 72 days after the second dose that post-vaccine samples were obtained. Study-wide findings and caveats: Early timepoints after infection were absent, and convalescent patients were few in the study.

In regard to this clone: The antigen remains undetermined.

Profiling relied on immunoSEQ multiplex PCR, and the TCRdb table lists in-frame clones only, not all of them. The table includes tens of thousands of clones, around 74% detected once. Sequencing followed a ViraFEST assay step that expanded antigen-specific CD4+ T cells with viral peptide pools. The authors isolated CD4+ T cells after roughly 10 days of culture. Participants each got two BNT162b2 or mRNA-1273 vaccine doses. For each well, roughly 2 million PBMC were cultured with around 9.8 IU/ml IL-2 and 9.5 to 10 ug/ml peptides. There are 15 residues in the CDR3. The V gene lost 3 bases and the J gene lost 1 base, with 12 bases spanning the gap. Germline lookup yields CDR1 ENHRY and CDR2 SYGVKD.

This TCR derives from a human donor who received a COVID-19 vaccine. The gene calls are TRBV10-3 and TRBJ1-1; D not certain. The input for sequencing was CD4+ T cells from PBMCs cultured with HCoV-OC43 spike peptides, taken after COVID-19 vaccination. Subset defined: HCoV-OC43 spike overlapping peptide pool stimulation. The CDR3 nucleotides read TGTGCCATCAGTGATAAGGGAGGGAGGAACACTGAAGCTTTCTTT. As protein: CAISDKGGRNTEAFF.